The 3 T cell receptor beta chains in this list originate from one sample, sequenced in a study of blood T cell repertoires in COVID-19. Assay used: immunoSEQ multiplex PCR; TCRdb lists only in-frame clones, some missing. The table lists 180,000 or so clones, roughly 80% of them singletons. Sequencing was carried out using PBMCs or T cells enriched from blood (not recorded which). These TCRs come from a man aged 40-49 years who had recovered from COVID-19.

The rearrangement links TRBV24-1 to TRBJ2-1, with D perhaps TRBD1 (6 bases). Trimming stripped 1 base from V and 6 bases from J, with 18 bases between. CDR3 size: 17 residues. The germline gives CDR1 KGHDR, CDR2 SFDVKD. CDR3 sequence: CATSDFSTGPGGNEQFF. CDR3 coding DNA: TGTGCCACCAGTGATTTCTCGACAGGCCCCGGTGGCAATGAGCAGTTCTTC.

This chain links TRBV7-8 with TRBJ1-1, with TRBD1 matching over 10 bases. Germline V gene data show CDR1 as SGHVS and CDR2 as FQNEAQ. The V gene end was trimmed by 6 bases and the J gene end by 8 bases; junction bases not matched to a gene: 6. This CDR3 is 13 amino acids long. DNA for the CDR3: TGTGCCAGCAGACTTACGGACAGGGGGGAAGCTTTCTTT. Amino acids: CASRLTDRGEAFF.

The chain recombines TRBV5-4 with TRBJ2-1, with 11 bases identical to TRBD1. The V segment lost 4 bases and the J segment 4 bases; nucleotides outside the gene matches: 4. Per the germline V gene, CDR1 is SGHNT and CDR2 is YYREEE (reference sequence). This CDR3 region has 15 residues. The CDR3 sequence is CASSKGQGEYNEQFF. The CDR3 bases are TGTGCCAGCAGCAAGGGACAGGGGGAATACAATGAGCAGTTCTTC.